Listed here are 20 T cell receptor beta chains from one sample, sequenced in a study of shared clonotypes between healthy human individuals. The protocol was immunoSEQ multiplex PCR, while the TCRdb copy is restricted to in-frame clones and leaves out a portion. The sample records fewer than 850,000 clones, less than 95% being singletons. The sample comprised memory CD8+ T cells from PBMCs. Regarding subset: CD45RO+ cells pooled with CCR7-negative TemRA cells. These receptors all come from a man aged 18 to 35 in good health. Some clones in this sample may be carry-over from other donors' samples.

The V and J genes are TRBV27 and TRBJ2-2; D is undetermined. Germline assignment: CDR1 MNHEY and CDR2 SMNVEV (reference sequence). V lost 6 bases and J lost 0, with 8 bases in between. The CDR3 contains 14 residues. CDR3 sequence reads: CASRNFANTGELFF. The CDR3 nucleotides read TGTGCCAGCAGAAACTTCGCGAACACCGGGGAGCTGTTTTTT.

This clone came up once. The gene calls are TRBV6-5 and TRBJ2-1; 8 bases match TRBD2. CDR1 MNHEY and CDR2 SVGAGI come from the germline V gene. Unmatched junction bases numbered 11, after V lost 5 bases and J lost 8 bases. The CDR3 contains 15 residues. The CDR3 protein is CASSTSGSSGDEQFF. The CDR3 DNA reads as TGTGCCAGCAGTACTAGCGGCTCTAGTGGCGATGAGCAGTTCTTC.

This clone was seen just once. V and J are TRBV15 and TRBJ2-1; D uncertain. The CDR3 is 11 amino acids. Germline values: CDR1 LNHNV, CDR2 YYDKDF (reference sequence). Trimming shortened V by 8 bases and J by 6 bases, and 8 bases separated the two germline ends. The CDR3 region has the DNA TGTGCCACCGAGGCGCGCAATGAGCAGTTCTTC. Amino acid sequence: CATEARNEQFF. Full variable domain (remainder filled in from reference TRBV15 and TRBJ2-1): DAMVIQNPRYQVTQFGKPVTLSCSQTLNHNVMYWYQQKSSQAPKLLFHYYDKDFNNEADTPDNFQSRRPNTSFCFLDIRSPGLGDTAMYLCATEARNEQFFGPGTRLTVL.

The chain links TRBV27 to TRBJ2-5; either TRBD1 or TRBD2 may supply D (6 bases each). The CDR3 has 14 residues. Germline values: CDR1 MNHEY, CDR2 SMNVEV (reference sequence). V lost 7 bases to trimming and J lost 5 bases, with 17 bases between them. The CDR3 sequence: CASTLSGAEETQYF. The DNA of the CDR3 is TGTGCCAGCACCCTATCGGGGGCAGAGGAGACCCAGTACTTC.

The chain joins TRBV5-6 to TRBJ2-7; 7 nucleotides match TRBD2. The CDR3 covers 17 residues. V shed 0 bases, J shed 4 bases, and the junction held 13 bases outside the gene matches. Germline V gene sequence: CDR1 SGHDT, CDR2 YYEEEE. The CDR3 protein is CASSLGGSAGDAYEQYF. The CDR3 nucleotides read TGTGCCAGCAGCTTGGGTGGTTCTGCGGGGGATGCATACGAGCAGTACTTC. The full variable domain, rest sourced from reference TRBV5-6 and TRBJ2-7, is DAGVTQSPTHLIKTRGQQVTLRCSPKSGHDTVSWYQQALGQGPQFIFQYYEEEERQRGNFPDRFSGHQFPNYSSELNVNALLLGDSALYLCASSLGGSAGDAYEQYFGPGTRLTVT.

V gene TRBV6-5 combines with J gene TRBJ2-1; 12 positions agree with TRBD2. The V and J ends lost 6 bases and 2 bases, in that order; junction bases with no gene match: 2. This CDR3 comprises 15 residues. The V gene's germline CDR1 is MNHEY and CDR2 SVGAGI. CDR3 sequence reads: CASRRLAGAYNEQFF. For the CDR3, the DNA is TGTGCCAGCAGGCGACTAGCGGGAGCCTACAATGAGCAGTTCTTC.

The CDR3 nucleotides are TGTGCCAGCAGTGGAGGGACAGGGGGAAGATTGTCTCTTAACTATGGCTACACCTTC. It codes for CASSGGTGGRLSLNYGYTF. The rearrangement uses TRBV28 and TRBJ1-2; 11 bases are a match to TRBD1. The CDR3 extends over 19 amino acids. The germline V gene encodes CDR1 MDHEN and CDR2 SYDVKM. J lost 1 base, V lost 5 bases, and 15 bases had no gene match.

The sample holds one count of this clone. The rearrangement uses TRBV5-6 and TRBJ2-7, with D perhaps TRBD2 (6 bases). Trimming shortened V by 0 bases and J by 3 bases, and 13 bases separated the two germline ends. This CDR3 is 15 amino acids long. Per germline, CDR1 SGHDT and CDR2 YYEEEE. The CDR3 DNA reads TGTGCCAGCAGCTTGGGGGCAGGAGGGATCTACGAGCAGTACTTC. It codes for CASSLGAGGIYEQYF.

V usage is TRBV25-1 and J usage is TRBJ2-7; weak D call: TRBD2 (5 bases). The germline V gene encodes CDR1 MGHDK and CDR2 SYGVNS. Trimming left V 3 bases short and J 5 bases short, with 11 bases between. The CDR3 covers 13 residues. This CDR3 is CASSDIWGDEQYF. The CDR3 DNA reads as TGTGCCAGCAGTGATATATGGGGAGACGAGCAGTACTTC.

The chain employs TRBV2 and TRBJ2-1, with a tentative D call TRBD2 (7 bases). CDR1 is SNHLY, CDR2 FYNNEI, per germline. The CDR3 totals 20 residues. The CDR3 sequence is CVKGGGYNLIRVGSYNEQFF. The CDR3 DNA reads as TGTGTGAAGGGGGGAGGGTACAACTTGATCCGCGTCGGCTCCTACAATGAGCAGTTCTTC.

The V and J genes are TRBV7-9 and TRBJ2-7, with 8 bases lining up with TRBD2. The CDR3 runs 14 residues. V was pared by 4 bases and J by 4 bases, with 6 bases of the junction left unmatched. Germline values: CDR1 SEHNR, CDR2 FQNEAQ (reference sequence). Here the CDR3 reads CASSSGTRIYEQYF. CDR3 coding DNA: TGTGCCAGCAGCTCGGGGACTAGAATTTACGAGCAGTACTTC.

The gene calls are TRBV7-9 and TRBJ1-2, with D hard to call. Germline V lookup: CDR1 SEHNR, CDR2 FQNEAQ (reference sequence). Trimming stripped 2 bases from V and 5 bases from J, with 12 bases between. The CDR3 consists of 14 residues. This chain's CDR3 is CASSLIPGQYGYTF. The CDR3 DNA sequence: TGTGCCAGCAGCTTAATACCCGGCCAGTATGGCTACACCTTC.

V usage is TRBV5-6 and J usage is TRBJ1-2, with D unclear. The CDR3 is made up of 13 amino acids. Looked up from germline, CDR1 is SGHDT and CDR2 is YYEEEE. The V end lost 0 bases, the J end lost 4 bases, and 7 bases lay between the germline ends. The CDR3 spells CASSLGSFYGYTF. The CDR3 bases are TGTGCCAGCAGCTTGGGTTCCTTCTATGGCTACACCTTC.

The chain combines TRBV28 with TRBJ1-1; 8 bases align to TRBD1. The CDR3 is 14 amino acids. Germline V gene lookup returns CDR1 MDHEN and CDR2 SYDVKM. V trimming: 4 bases; J trimming: 1 base; junction bases outside the gene matches: 2. CDR3 sequence (DNA): TGTGCCAGCAGTTATGACAGGGGGAACACTGAAGCTTTCTTT. Its protein is CASSYDRGNTEAFF.

This clone came up once. The chain is built from TRBV10-3 and TRBJ2-1; 7 bases map to TRBD2. The CDR3 sequence is 17 residues long. The J segment lost 5 bases and the V segment lost 6 bases, leaving 16 bases of the junction unmatched. Per germline, CDR1 ENHRY and CDR2 SYGVKD. CDR3: CAISVPTGRERNNEQFF. The CDR3 DNA sequence: TGTGCCATCAGCGTCCCCACGGGGCGGGAGAGGAACAATGAGCAGTTCTTC.

This clone was found a few times. This chain connects TRBV4-1 to TRBJ2-7; 9 bases map to TRBD2. This CDR3 comprises 14 residues. J lost 3 bases, V lost 3 bases, and 3 bases had no gene match. Germline assignment: CDR1 MGHRA and CDR2 YSYEKL. CDR3 nucleotide sequence: TGCGCCAGCAGCCAGCGCGGGGGGGGCTACGAGCAGTACTTC. Its translation is CASSQRGGGYEQYF.

Here the CDR3 DNA reads TGTGCCAGCCAGGACAGGGGGATGGATGAGCAGTTCTTC. It translates to CASQDRGMDEQFF. This chain connects TRBV27 to TRBJ2-1, with 10 bases lining up with TRBD1. V shed 8 bases and J 8 bases; nucleotides not matched to a gene: 6. This CDR3 comprises 13 residues. The germline V gene encodes CDR1 MNHEY and CDR2 SMNVEV (reference sequence).

The gene calls are TRBV27 and TRBJ2-7; possibly TRBD1 for D (6 bases). CDR3 length: 12 residues. CDR1 MNHEY and CDR2 SMNVEV come from the germline V gene (reference sequence). Trimming took 6 bases from V and 6 from J, leaving 12 bases between them. This CDR3 is CASRTGSGEQYF. As DNA, the CDR3 is TGTGCCAGCAGGACAGGTTCAGGCGAGCAGTACTTC.

The chain joins TRBV18 to TRBJ2-7, with 7 bases aligning to TRBD2. The trim removed 4 bases at V and 3 bases at J, leaving 9 bases unmatched. The germline V gene has CDR1 KGHSH and CDR2 LQKENI. CDR3 length equals 15 residues. The DNA of the CDR3 is TGTGCCAGCTCACTCGTCGGACTAGTCGGCTACGAGCAGTACTTC. Translating it yields CASSLVGLVGYEQYF.

This sequence joins TRBV5-6 and TRBJ2-1; the D call may be TRBD1 or TRBD2 (5 bases each). The germline V gene has CDR1 SGHDT and CDR2 YYEEEE. The CDR3 is 12 amino acids. The V gene lost 5 bases and the J gene lost 8 bases, with 11 bases spanning the gap. The CDR3 nucleotides read TGTGCCAGCAGGTTGAGGGGCGATGAGCAGTTCTTC. It codes for CASRLRGDEQFF.